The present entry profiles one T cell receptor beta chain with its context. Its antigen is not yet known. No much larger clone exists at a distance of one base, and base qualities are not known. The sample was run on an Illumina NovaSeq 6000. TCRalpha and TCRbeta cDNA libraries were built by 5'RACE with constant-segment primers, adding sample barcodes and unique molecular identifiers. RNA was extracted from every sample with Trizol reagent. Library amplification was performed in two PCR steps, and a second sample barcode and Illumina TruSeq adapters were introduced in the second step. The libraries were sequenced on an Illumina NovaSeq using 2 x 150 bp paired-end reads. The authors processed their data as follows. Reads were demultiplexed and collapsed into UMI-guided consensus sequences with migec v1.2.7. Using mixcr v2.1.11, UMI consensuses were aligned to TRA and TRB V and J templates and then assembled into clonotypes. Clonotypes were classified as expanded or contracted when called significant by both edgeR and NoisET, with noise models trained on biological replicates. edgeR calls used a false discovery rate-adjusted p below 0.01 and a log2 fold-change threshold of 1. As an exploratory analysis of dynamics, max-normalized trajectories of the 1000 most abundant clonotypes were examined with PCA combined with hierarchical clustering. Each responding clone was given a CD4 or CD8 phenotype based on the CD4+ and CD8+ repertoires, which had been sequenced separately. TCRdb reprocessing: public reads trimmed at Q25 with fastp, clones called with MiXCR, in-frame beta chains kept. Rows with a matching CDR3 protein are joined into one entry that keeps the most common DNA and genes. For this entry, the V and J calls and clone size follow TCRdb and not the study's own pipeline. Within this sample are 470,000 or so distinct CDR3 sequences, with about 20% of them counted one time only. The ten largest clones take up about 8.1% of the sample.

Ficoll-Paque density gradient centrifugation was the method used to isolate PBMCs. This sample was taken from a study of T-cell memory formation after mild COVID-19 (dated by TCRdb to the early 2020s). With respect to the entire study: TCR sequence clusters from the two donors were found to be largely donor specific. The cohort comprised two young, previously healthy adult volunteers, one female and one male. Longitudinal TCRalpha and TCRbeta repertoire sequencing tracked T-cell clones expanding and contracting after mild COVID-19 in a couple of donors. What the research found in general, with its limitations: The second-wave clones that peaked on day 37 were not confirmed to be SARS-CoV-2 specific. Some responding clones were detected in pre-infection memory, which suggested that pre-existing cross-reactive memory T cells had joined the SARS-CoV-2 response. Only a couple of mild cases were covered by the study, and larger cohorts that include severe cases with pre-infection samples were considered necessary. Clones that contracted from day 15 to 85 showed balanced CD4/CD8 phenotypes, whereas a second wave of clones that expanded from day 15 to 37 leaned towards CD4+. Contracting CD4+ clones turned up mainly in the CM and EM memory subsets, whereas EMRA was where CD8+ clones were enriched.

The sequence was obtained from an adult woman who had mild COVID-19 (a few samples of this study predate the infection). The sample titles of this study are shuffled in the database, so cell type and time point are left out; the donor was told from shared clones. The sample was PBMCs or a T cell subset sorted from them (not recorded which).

The nucleotides are TGTGCCAGTAGCCATCCGACGGGAAAACTGTTTTTT. This is translated as CASSHPTGKLFF. The chain uses TRBV19 and TRBJ1-4; the D gene remains uncertain. Inclusive of the bounding cysteine and phenylalanine, the CDR3 is 12 residues long. Only the CDR3 portion is preserved as DNA: 36 bases, with reading frame beginning at the first base. V lost 6 bases and J lost 10 bases; the stretch between them is 12 bases long. The germline V gene encodes CDR1 LNHDA and CDR2 SQIVND (reference sequence).